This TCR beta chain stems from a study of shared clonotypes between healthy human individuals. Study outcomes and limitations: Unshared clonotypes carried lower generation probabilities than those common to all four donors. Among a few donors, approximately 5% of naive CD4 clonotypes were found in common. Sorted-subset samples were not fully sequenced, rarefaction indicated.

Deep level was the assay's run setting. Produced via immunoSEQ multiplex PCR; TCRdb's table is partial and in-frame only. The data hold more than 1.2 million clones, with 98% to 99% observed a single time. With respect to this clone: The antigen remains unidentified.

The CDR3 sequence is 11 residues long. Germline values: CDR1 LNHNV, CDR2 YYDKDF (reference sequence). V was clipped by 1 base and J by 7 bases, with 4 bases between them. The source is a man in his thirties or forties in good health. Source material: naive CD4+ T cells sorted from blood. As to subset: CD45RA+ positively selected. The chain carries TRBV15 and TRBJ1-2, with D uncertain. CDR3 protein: CATSRGRGYTF. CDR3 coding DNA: TGTGCCACCAGCAGAGGGCGTGGCTACACCTTC.